This record covers a single TCR beta chain. It was autoimmune disease history or systemic immunosuppression that excluded patients. Peripheral blood came from all dose cohorts at three timepoints. Per the germline V gene, CDR1 is LNHDA and CDR2 is SQIVND (reference sequence). V shed 3 bases and J 4 bases; nucleotides not matched to a gene: 6. The CDR3 spans 15 residues. The record originates from a study of OX40 agonist ivuxolimab in advanced cancers. Study summary: An agonistic human IgG2 monoclonal antibody against OX40 (CD134) was given.

Sequencing was performed with immunoSEQ multiplex PCR; in TCRdb, only in-frame clones are kept and a portion is missing. Here the sample spans nearly 80,000 clones, roughly 81% being singletons. The sequence was obtained from an adult with an advanced solid tumor such as melanoma, head and neck, liver or kidney cancer. The chain couples TRBV19 to TRBJ1-2; 9 bases map to TRBD1. Sequencing used CD4+ or CD8+ T cells sorted from blood, obtained in a trial of the OX40 agonist ivuxolimab. In nucleotides, the CDR3 is TGTGCCAGTAGTATCGGGACAGGGATTGGCTATGGCTACACCTTC. This translates into CASSIGTGIGYGYTF.